The present TCR beta chain was sequenced within a study of cytomegalovirus exposure and HLA in healthy donors. Broader study findings: Three of the chains that were CMV-associated were confirmed in vitro to be specific for CMV antigens.

PCR used 60 Vbeta primers and 13 Jbeta primers. Method: immunoSEQ multiplex PCR; TCRdb's copy keeps in-frame clones and lacks some. The data contain 80,000 to 90,000 clones, around 80% of them singletons. Concerning this clone: Its antigen is unidentified.

Trimming shortened V by 5 bases and J by 13 bases, and 23 bases separated the two germline ends. Germline lookup yields CDR1 MDHEN and CDR2 SYDVKM. CDR3 size: 15 residues. This TCR was recovered from a middle-aged man in good health and CMV-seronegative. The rearrangement links TRBV28 to TRBJ1-4; TRBD1 is a possible D gene (6 bases). Sequences were obtained from PBMCs. CDR3 bases: TGTGCCAGCAGTCCGGGGGGGTCTAAACAGGGAAGACTGTTTTTT. It codes for CASSPGGSKQGRLFF.